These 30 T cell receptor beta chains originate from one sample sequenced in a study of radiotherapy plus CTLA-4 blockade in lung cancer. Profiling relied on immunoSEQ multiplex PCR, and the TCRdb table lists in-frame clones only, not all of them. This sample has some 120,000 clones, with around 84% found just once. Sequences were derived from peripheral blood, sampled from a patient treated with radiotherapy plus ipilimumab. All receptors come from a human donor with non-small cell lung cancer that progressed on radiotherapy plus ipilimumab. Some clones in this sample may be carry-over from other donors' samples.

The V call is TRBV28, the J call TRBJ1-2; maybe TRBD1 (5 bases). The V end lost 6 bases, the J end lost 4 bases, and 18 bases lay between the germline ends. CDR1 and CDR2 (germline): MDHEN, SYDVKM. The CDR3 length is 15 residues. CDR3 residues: CASSPRDGSSYGYTF. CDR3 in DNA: TGTGCCAGCAGCCCTCGGGACGGAAGCTCCTATGGCTACACCTTC.

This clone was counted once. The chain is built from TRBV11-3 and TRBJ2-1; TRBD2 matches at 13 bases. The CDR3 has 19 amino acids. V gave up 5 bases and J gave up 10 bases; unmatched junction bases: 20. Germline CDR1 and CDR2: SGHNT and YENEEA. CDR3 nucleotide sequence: TGTGCCAGCAGCCTAACCGACAAGGGACTAGCGGGGCCCAGGGTCGAGCAGTTCTTC. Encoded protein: CASSLTDKGLAGPRVEQFF.

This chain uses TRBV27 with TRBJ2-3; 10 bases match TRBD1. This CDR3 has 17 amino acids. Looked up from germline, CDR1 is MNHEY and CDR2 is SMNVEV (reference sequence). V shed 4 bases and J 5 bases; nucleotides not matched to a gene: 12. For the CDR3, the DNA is TGTGCCAGCAGTTCCCCACCGGGACAGGGGAAGGTAGATACGCAGTATTTT. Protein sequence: CASSSPPGQGKVDTQYF.

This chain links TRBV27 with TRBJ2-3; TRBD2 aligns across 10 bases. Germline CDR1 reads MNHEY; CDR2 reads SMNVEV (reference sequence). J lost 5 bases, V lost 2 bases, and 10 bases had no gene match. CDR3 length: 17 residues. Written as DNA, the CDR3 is TGTGCCAGCAGTTTAGTCCGAACTAGCGGGGTAGGAGATACGCAGTATTTT. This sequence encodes CASSLVRTSGVGDTQYF.

CDR3 coding DNA: TGTGCCAGCAGTTTTAATGCAGGGTTTGGTGGCTACACCTTC. The encoded protein is CASSFNAGFGGYTF. This chain uses TRBV6-5 with TRBJ1-2, with TRBD1 as a possible D gene (5 bases). Trimming stripped 4 bases from V and 7 bases from J, with 16 bases between. The CDR3 totals 14 residues. Germline CDR1 is MNHEY and CDR2 is SVGAGI.

The CDR3 loop reads CATSTDSGNTIYF. CDR3 coding DNA: TGTGCCACCAGCACGGACTCTGGAAACACCATATATTTT. The J gene is TRBJ1-3, the V gene TRBV15; D is uncertain. Per the germline V gene, CDR1 is LNHNV and CDR2 is YYDKDF (reference sequence). The CDR3 covers 13 residues. The V gene lost 4 bases and the J gene lost 0 bases, with 4 bases spanning the gap.

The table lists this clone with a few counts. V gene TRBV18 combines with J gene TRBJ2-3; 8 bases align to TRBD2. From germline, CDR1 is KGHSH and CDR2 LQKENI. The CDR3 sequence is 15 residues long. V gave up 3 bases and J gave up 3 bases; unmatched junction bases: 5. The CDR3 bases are TGTGCCAGCTCACCGGGACTAGAGATGACAGATACGCAGTATTTT. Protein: CASSPGLEMTDTQYF.

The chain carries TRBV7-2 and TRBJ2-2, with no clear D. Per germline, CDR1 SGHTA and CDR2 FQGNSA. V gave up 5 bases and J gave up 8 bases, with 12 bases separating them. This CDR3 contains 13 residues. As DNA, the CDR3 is TGTGCCAGCAGCCCCTTTATGGATGGGGAGCTGTTTTTT. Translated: CASSPFMDGELFF. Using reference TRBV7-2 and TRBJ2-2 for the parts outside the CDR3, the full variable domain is GAGVSQSPSNKVTEKGKDVELRCDPISGHTALYWYRQSLGQGLEFLIYFQGNSAPDKSGLPSDRFSAERTGGSVSTLTIQRTQQEDSAVYLCASSPFMDGELFFGEGSRLTVL.

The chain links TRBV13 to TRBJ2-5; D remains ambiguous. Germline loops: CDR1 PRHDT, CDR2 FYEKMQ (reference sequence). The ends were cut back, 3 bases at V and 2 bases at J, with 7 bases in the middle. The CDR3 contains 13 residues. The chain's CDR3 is CASSFVSQETQYF. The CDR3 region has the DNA TGTGCCAGCAGCTTTGTCAGTCAAGAGACCCAGTACTTC.

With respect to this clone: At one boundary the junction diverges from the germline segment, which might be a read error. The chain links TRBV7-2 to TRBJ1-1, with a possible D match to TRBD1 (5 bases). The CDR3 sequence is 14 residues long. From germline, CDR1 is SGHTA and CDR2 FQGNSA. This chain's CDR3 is CASTLTGWFTEAFF. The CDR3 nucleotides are TGTGCCAGCACCTTAACAGGTTGGTTTACTGAAGCTTTCTTT.

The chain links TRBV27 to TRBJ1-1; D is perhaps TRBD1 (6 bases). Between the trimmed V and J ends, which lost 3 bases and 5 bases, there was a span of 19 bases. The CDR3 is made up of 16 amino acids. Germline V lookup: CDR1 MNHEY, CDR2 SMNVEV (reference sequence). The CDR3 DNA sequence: TGTGCCAGCAGTTTCCCGATACAGGGAGGGGGAACTGAAGCTTTCTTT. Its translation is CASSFPIQGGGTEAFF.

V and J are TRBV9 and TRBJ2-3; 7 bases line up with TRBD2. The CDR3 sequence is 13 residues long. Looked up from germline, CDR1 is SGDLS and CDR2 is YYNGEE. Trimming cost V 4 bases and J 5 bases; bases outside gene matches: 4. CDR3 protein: CASSPGLEDTQYF. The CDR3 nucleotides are TGTGCCAGCAGCCCCGGACTAGAAGATACGCAGTATTTT.

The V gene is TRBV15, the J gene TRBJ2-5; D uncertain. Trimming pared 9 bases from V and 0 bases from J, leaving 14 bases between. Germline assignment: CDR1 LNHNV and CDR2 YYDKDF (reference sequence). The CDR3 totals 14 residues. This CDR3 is CATRSRQNQETQYF. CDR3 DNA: TGTGCCACGCGATCGAGGCAAAACCAAGAGACCCAGTACTTC.

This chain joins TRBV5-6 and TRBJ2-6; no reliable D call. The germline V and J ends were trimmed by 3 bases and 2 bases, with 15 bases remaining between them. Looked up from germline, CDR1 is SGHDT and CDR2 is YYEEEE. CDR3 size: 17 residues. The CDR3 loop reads CASSSNDLWPGANVLTF. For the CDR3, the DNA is TGTGCCAGCAGCTCCAATGACCTGTGGCCTGGGGCCAACGTCCTGACTTTC.

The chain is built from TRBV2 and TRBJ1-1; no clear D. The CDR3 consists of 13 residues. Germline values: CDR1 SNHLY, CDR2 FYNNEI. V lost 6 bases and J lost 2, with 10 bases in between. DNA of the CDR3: TGTGCCAGCAGCGTCAGACTAAACACTGAAGCTTTCTTT. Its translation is CASSVRLNTEAFF.

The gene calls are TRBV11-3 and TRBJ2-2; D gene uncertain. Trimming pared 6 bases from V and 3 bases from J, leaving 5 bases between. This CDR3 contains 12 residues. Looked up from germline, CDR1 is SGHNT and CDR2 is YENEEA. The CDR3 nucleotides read TGTGCCAGCAGTACGGACACCGGGGAGCTGTTTTTT. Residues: CASSTDTGELFF.

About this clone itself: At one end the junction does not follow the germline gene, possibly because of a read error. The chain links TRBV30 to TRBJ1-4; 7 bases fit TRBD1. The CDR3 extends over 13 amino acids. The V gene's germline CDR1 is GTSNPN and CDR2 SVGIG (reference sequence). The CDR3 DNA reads TGTGCCTGGAGTGTGGGCACGTTCGGGACAGTCGCTTTT. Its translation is CAWSVGTFGTVAF. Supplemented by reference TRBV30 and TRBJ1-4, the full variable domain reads SQTIHQWPATLVQPVGSPLSLECTVEGTSNPNLYWYRQAAGRGLQLLFYSVGIGQISSEVPQNLSASRPQDRQFILSSKKLLLSDSGFYLCAWSVGTFGTVAFGSGTQLSVL.

The CDR3 nucleotides read TGTGCCAGCAGCCAACGGTCGGGTAGCCCGACAGATACGCAGTATTTT. This gives the protein CASSQRSGSPTDTQYF. This sequence joins TRBV16 and TRBJ2-3; no reliable D call. Germline V gene data show CDR1 as KGHSY and CDR2 as FQNENV. V was clipped by 2 bases and J by 3 bases, with 15 bases between them. The CDR3 runs 16 residues.

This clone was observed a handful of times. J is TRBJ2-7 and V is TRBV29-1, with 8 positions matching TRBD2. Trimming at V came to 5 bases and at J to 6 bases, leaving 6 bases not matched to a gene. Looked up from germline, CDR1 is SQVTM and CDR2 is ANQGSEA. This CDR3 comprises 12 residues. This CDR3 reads CSVTGGAGEQYF. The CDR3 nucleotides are TGCAGCGTTACGGGGGGGGCGGGCGAGCAGTACTTC.

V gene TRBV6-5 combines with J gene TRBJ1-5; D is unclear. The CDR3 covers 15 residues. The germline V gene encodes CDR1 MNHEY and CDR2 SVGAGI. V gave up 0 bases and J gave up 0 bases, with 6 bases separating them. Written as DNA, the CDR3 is TGTGCCAGCAGTTACTCGAGCCCTAGCAATCAGCCCCAGCATTTT. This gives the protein CASSYSSPSNQPQHF.

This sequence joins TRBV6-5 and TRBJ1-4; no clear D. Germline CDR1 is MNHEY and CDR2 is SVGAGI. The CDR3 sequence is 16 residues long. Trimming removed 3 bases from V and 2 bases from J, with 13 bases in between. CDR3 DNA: TGTGCCAGCAGTTATAGTAGTGGGTCCACTAATGAAAAACTGTTTTTT. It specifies CASSYSSGSTNEKLFF.

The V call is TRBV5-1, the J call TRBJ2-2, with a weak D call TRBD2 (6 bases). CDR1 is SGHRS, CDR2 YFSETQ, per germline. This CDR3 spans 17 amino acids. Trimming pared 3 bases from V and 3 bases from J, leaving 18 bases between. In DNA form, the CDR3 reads TGCGCCAGCAGCTCGGTCCGGGGGTCAGACGACACCGGGGAGCTGTTTTTT. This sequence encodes CASSSVRGSDDTGELFF. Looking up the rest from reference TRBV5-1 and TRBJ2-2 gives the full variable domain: KAGVTQTPRYLIKTRGQQVTLSCSPISGHRSVSWYQQTPGQGLQFLFEYFSETQRNKGNFPGRFSGRQFSNSRSEMNVSTLELGDSALYLCASSSVRGSDDTGELFFGEGSRLTVL.

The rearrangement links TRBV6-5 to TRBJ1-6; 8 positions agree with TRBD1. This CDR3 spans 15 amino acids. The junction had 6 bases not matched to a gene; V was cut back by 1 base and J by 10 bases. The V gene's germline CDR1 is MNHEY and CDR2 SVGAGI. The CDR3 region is CASSYLRTGWSPLHF. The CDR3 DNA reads TGTGCCAGCAGTTACTTGCGGACAGGGTGGTCACCCCTCCACTTT.

The CDR3 reads CASFHPGAAGELFF. CDR3 bases: TGTGCCAGCTTCCACCCGGGGGCGGCCGGGGAGCTGTTTTTT. The rearrangement links TRBV27 to TRBJ2-2; D possibly matches TRBD1 or TRBD2 (6 bases each). The length of the CDR3 is 14 residues. V was trimmed by 8 bases and J by 6 bases, leaving 16 bases between them. Germline V gene sequence: CDR1 MNHEY, CDR2 SMNVEV (reference sequence).

The CDR3 region is CASSTRTGGVAPLHF. CDR3 bases: TGTGCCAGCAGCACCAGGACAGGGGGCGTGGCACCCCTCCACTTT. V gene TRBV7-2 combines with J gene TRBJ1-6; 11 bases are a match to TRBD1. V was clipped by 5 bases and J by 11 bases; unmatched bases: 8. Germline V gene lookup returns CDR1 SGHTA and CDR2 FQGNSA. This CDR3 has 15 amino acids.

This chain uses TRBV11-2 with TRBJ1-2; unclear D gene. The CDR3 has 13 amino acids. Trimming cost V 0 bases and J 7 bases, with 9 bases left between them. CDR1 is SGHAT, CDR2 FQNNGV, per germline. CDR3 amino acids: CASSLEGGGGYTF. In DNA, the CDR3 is TGTGCCAGCAGCTTAGAAGGTGGTGGTGGCTACACCTTC.

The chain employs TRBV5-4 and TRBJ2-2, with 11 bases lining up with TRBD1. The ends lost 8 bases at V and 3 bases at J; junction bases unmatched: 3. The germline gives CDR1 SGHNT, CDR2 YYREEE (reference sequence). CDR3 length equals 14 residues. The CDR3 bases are TGTGCCAGGGGGACAGGGGGGGACACCGGGGAGCTGTTTTTT. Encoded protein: CARGTGGDTGELFF.

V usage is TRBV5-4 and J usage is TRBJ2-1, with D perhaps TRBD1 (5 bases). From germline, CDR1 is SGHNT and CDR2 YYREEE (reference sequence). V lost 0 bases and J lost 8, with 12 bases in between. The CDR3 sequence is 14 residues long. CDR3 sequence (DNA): TGTGCCAGCAGCTTGGCGTCAGGGTCGGATGAGCAGTTCTTC. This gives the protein CASSLASGSDEQFF.

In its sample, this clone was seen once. CDR3 in DNA: TGCGCCAGCAGCCCGTCCCCCAGGGGGAGTACCACAGATACGCAGTATTTT. This gives the protein CASSPSPRGSTTDTQYF. The rearrangement uses TRBV5-1 and TRBJ2-3; 7 bases agree with TRBD1. This CDR3 is 17 amino acids long. From germline, CDR1 is SGHRS and CDR2 YFSETQ. V lost 4 bases and J lost 2; bases outside the gene matches: 13.

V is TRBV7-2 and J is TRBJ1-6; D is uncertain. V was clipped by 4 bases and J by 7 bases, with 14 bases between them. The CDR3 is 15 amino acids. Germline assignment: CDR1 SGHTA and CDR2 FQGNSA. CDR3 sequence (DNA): TGTGCCAGCAGCTCGCACCCGGCTGGCAATTCACCCCTCCACTTT. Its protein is CASSSHPAGNSPLHF.